Sequencing of this T cell receptor beta chain was carried out in a study of vaccination effects on CD4 cells after COVID-19. Study-wide context: Relative to the second dose, post-vaccine samples were obtained a median of 72 days later.

Germline V gene lookup returns CDR1 MGHDK and CDR2 SYGVNS. The CDR3 sequence is 18 residues long. Losses at the gene ends were 9 bases for V and 0 bases for J; bases not matched to a gene: 19. The method was immunoSEQ multiplex PCR; TCRdb's version includes in-frame clones alone and lacks a portion of them. The table has under 70,000 clones, around two thirds seen once. When less than 11 days of culture had elapsed, CD4+ T cells were isolated. Every participant took two doses of the BNT162b2 or mRNA-1273 vaccine. Vaccinees lacked prior SARS-CoV-2 infection and tested negative for nucleocapsid antibodies. Points from the study as a whole: Common cold coronavirus cross-reactivity was shown by only 1 of 255 vaccine-induced clones in healthy vaccinees.

Details on this clone: Antigen unknown.

The TCR was taken from a human donor who received a COVID-19 vaccine. The material sequenced was CD4+ T cells from PBMCs cultured without peptide, taken after COVID-19 vaccination. V is TRBV25-1 and J is TRBJ2-5, with 7 bases identical to TRBD1. This CDR3 is CASPGKGVTGQYQETQYF. The CDR3 region has the DNA TGTGCCAGTCCCGGTAAAGGGGTGACAGGGCAATACCAAGAGACCCAGTACTTC.